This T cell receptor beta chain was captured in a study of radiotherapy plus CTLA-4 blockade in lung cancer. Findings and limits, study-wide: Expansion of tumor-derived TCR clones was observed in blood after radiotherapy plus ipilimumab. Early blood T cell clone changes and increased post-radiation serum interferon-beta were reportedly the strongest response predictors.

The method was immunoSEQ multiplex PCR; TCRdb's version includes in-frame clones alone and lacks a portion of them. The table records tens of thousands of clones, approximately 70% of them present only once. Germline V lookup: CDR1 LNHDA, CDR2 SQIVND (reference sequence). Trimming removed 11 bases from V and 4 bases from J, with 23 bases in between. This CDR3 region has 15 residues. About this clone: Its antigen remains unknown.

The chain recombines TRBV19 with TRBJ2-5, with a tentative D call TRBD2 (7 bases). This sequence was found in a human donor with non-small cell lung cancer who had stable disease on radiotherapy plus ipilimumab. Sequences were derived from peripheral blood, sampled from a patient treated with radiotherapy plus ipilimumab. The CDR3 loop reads CASGGQGKGGETQYF. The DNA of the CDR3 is TGTGCCTCCGGGGGGCAGGGGAAAGGAGGAGAGACCCAGTACTTC. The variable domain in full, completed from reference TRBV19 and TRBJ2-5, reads DGGITQSPKYLFRKEGQNVTLSCEQNLNHDAMYWYRQDPGQGLRLIYYSQIVNDFQKGDIAEGYSVSREKKESFPLTVTSAQKNPTAFYLCASGGQGKGGETQYFGPGTRLLVL.